The 30 T cell receptor beta chains presented below share a single source sample, sequenced in a study of cytomegalovirus exposure and HLA in healthy donors. PCR involved 60 Vbeta and 13 Jbeta primers. The repertoire was sequenced with immunoSEQ multiplex PCR; TCRdb's copy has only in-frame clones and lacks some. The sample lists some 130,000 clones; around 80% were seen once. Material for sequencing was PBMCs. All receptors derive from a young man in good health.

Concerning this clone: A much larger clone is a single base away; this may be a read error. The rearrangement links TRBV27 to TRBJ1-5; 8 bases align to TRBD1. The CDR3 length is 14 residues. CDR1 and CDR2 from the germline V gene are MNHEY and SMNVEV (reference sequence). The J segment lost 4 bases and the V segment lost 6 bases, leaving 5 bases of the junction unmatched. CDR3 in amino acids: CASSQGAGNQPQHF. The CDR3 region has the DNA TGTGCCAGCAGCCAGGGGGCCGGGAATCAGCCCCAGCATTTT.

The J gene is TRBJ2-1, the V gene TRBV9; a possible D gene is TRBD2 (6 bases). V dropped 2 bases and J dropped 0 bases, with 27 bases sitting between them. The germline V gene has CDR1 SGDLS and CDR2 YYNGEE. The CDR3 extends over 21 amino acids. The CDR3 region has the DNA TGTGCCAGCAGCGTCCCTTCGAGGGGACTCGGTCGTTTAAGCTCCTACAATGAGCAGTTCTTC. It yields the protein CASSVPSRGLGRLSSYNEQFF.

The CDR3 DNA sequence: TGTGCCAGTGGGGACTTCTCCAAGGGCTCCTACGAGCAGTACTTC. Protein product: CASGDFSKGSYEQYF. This sequence joins TRBV10-3 and TRBJ2-7; D is perhaps TRBD2 (6 bases). This CDR3 comprises 15 residues. The V end was cut by 10 bases, the J end by 0 bases, with 19 bases between. Per the germline V gene, CDR1 is ENHRY and CDR2 is SYGVKD.

The chain links TRBV9 to TRBJ2-1; 12 bases fit TRBD2. The germline CDR1 and CDR2 sequences are SGDLS and YYNGEE. The trim removed 4 bases at V and 5 bases at J, leaving 7 bases unmatched. The CDR3 has 16 residues. CDR3 sequence: CASSLARTSGDNEQFF. The CDR3 DNA sequence: TGTGCCAGCAGCCTCGCGCGGACTAGCGGGGACAATGAGCAGTTCTTC. The variable domain in full, with the rest retrieved from reference TRBV9 and TRBJ2-1, is DSGVTQTPKHLITATGQRVTLRCSPRSGDLSVYWYQQSLDQGLQFLIQYYNGEERAKGNILERFSAQQFPDLHSELNLSSLELGDSALYFCASSLARTSGDNEQFFGPGTRLTVL.

This clone was seen only once. The V call is TRBV28, the J call TRBJ2-4; 7 nucleotides match TRBD2. CDR3 length: 15 residues. Germline values: CDR1 MDHEN, CDR2 SYDVKM. The V segment lost 6 bases and the J segment 1 base; nucleotides outside the gene matches: 6. The CDR3 sequence: CASSLGGKAKNIQYF. In DNA, the CDR3 is TGTGCCAGCAGCCTGGGGGGGAAGGCCAAAAACATTCAGTACTTC.

The rearrangement joins TRBV27 to TRBJ2-3; D possibly corresponds to TRBD2 (7 bases). Germline loops: CDR1 MNHEY, CDR2 SMNVEV (reference sequence). Trimming stripped 10 bases from V and 2 bases from J, with 16 bases between. This CDR3 comprises 14 residues. CDR3 in amino acids: CATLGGPLTDTQYF. CDR3 DNA sequence: TGTGCCACCTTGGGGGGGCCGCTCACAGATACGCAGTATTTT.

The table lists this clone with a few counts. The chain combines TRBV7-9 with TRBJ2-3, with D possibly matching TRBD1 (6 bases). The CDR3 runs to 12 residues. V dropped 6 bases and J dropped 8 bases, with 12 bases sitting between them. Germline V gene lookup returns CDR1 SEHNR and CDR2 FQNEAQ (reference sequence). The CDR3 DNA sequence: TGTGCCAGCAGACAGGGAATTGCTACGCAGTATTTT. This encodes CASRQGIATQYF. Variable domain in full (rest from reference TRBV7-9 and TRBJ2-3): DTGVSQNPRHKITKRGQNVTFRCDPISEHNRLYWYRQTLGQGPEFLTYFQNEAQLEKSRLLSDRFSAERPKGSFSTLEIQRTEQGDSAMYLCASRQGIATQYFGPGTRLTVL.

This clone was seen only a few times. The chain combines TRBV14 with TRBJ1-4; no firm D call. CDR3 length equals 14 residues. Per the germline V gene, CDR1 is SGHDN and CDR2 is FVKESK. Trimming pared 4 bases from V and 8 bases from J, leaving 14 bases between. Written as DNA, the CDR3 is TGTGCCAGCAGCCTCCTAGTTACCCCGGAAAAACTGTTTTTT. This translates into CASSLLVTPEKLFF.

This chain connects TRBV5-4 to TRBJ2-1; TRBD2 agrees at 9 bases. CDR3 length: 14 amino acids. Germline loops: CDR1 SGHNT, CDR2 YYREEE (reference sequence). V shed 0 bases and J 10 bases; nucleotides not matched to a gene: 5. The DNA for the CDR3 is TGTGCCAGCAGCTTGGCGCGGGAGGGCCTCGAGCAGTTCTTC. Its translation: CASSLAREGLEQFF. The variable domain in full, completed from reference TRBV5-4 and TRBJ2-1, reads ETGVTQSPTHLIKTRGQQVTLRCSSQSGHNTVSWYQQALGQGPQFIFQYYREEENGRGNFPPRFSGLQFPNYSSELNVNALELDDSALYLCASSLAREGLEQFFGPGTRLTVL.

The chain uses TRBV5-1 and TRBJ2-3; 8 bases match TRBD1. CDR1 and CDR2 from the germline V gene are SGHRS and YFSETQ. V shed 0 bases and J 0 bases; nucleotides not matched to a gene: 3. The CDR3 is made up of 16 amino acids. CDR3 residues: CASSLGDRRSTDTQYF. In DNA, the CDR3 is TGCGCCAGCAGCTTGGGGGACAGGAGGAGCACAGATACGCAGTATTTT.

The V gene is TRBV21-1, the J gene TRBJ2-6; the table calls TRBD1, which could not be checked here. TRBV21-1 represents a pseudogene. This CDR3 contains 18 residues. This chain's CDR3 is CASSKRIKGAAGANVLTF. Here the CDR3 DNA reads TGTGCCAGCAGCAAAAGGATAAAGGGGGCAGCTGGGGCCAACGTCCTGACTTTC.

This rearrangement joins TRBV18 to TRBJ2-1; D may be TRBD2 (5 bases). Per germline, CDR1 KGHSH and CDR2 LQKENI. Trimming removed 5 bases from V and 9 bases from J, with 11 bases in between. This CDR3 spans 12 amino acids. CDR3 sequence reads: CASSSPRGEQFF. The CDR3 bases are TGTGCCAGCTCATCCCCCCGGGGTGAGCAGTTCTTC.

V and J are TRBV5-4 and TRBJ1-2, with D perhaps matching TRBD1 (6 bases). This CDR3 has 13 residues. Trimming took off 0 bases at V and 9 bases at J, with 12 bases between the two ends. The V gene's germline CDR1 is SGHNT and CDR2 YYREEE (reference sequence). The CDR3 nucleotides read TGTGCCAGCAGCTTGGACAGGGATCGGAGCTACACCTTC. It is translated as CASSLDRDRSYTF.

J is TRBJ1-1 and V is TRBV2; D might be TRBD1 (6 bases). This CDR3 spans 16 amino acids. Germline CDR1 SNHLY, CDR2 FYNNEI. V was cut by 2 bases and J by 1 base, with 14 bases left in between. The CDR3 nucleotides read TGTGCCAGCAGTGAACGTCGGGGGGCTGGGAACACTGAAGCTTTCTTT. Amino acids: CASSERRGAGNTEAFF.

The rearrangement links TRBV7-3 to TRBJ2-1, with 7 bases lining up with TRBD2. Trimming took 1 base from V and 7 from J; bases not matched to a gene: 4. Germline assignment: CDR1 SGHTA and CDR2 FQGTGA. CDR3 length equals 14 residues. CDR3 coding DNA: TGTGCCAGCAGCTTAAATCCCGGGAGGAATGAGCAGTTCTTC. It yields the protein CASSLNPGRNEQFF.

This chain uses TRBV10-3 with TRBJ2-3; D uncertain. The germline V gene has CDR1 ENHRY and CDR2 SYGVKD. This CDR3 region has 14 residues. V gave up 10 bases and J gave up 1 base, with 15 bases separating them. CDR3: CATAGGLGTDTQYF. Written as DNA, the CDR3 is TGTGCCACAGCAGGTGGCCTGGGCACAGATACGCAGTATTTT.

The chain links TRBV5-1 to TRBJ1-3; a possible D gene is TRBD1 (5 bases). Trimming shortened V by 4 bases and J by 3 bases, and 17 bases separated the two germline ends. The germline V gene has CDR1 SGHRS and CDR2 YFSETQ. The CDR3 is 16 residues long. The DNA for the CDR3 is TGCGCCAGCAGCAGCAACAGGCTTCAAGATGGAAACACCATATATTTT. This translates into CASSSNRLQDGNTIYF.

This clone was observed a single time. The rearrangement joins TRBV7-3 to TRBJ1-1; D is perhaps TRBD1 (5 bases). The CDR3 has 14 amino acids. V dropped 5 bases and J dropped 1 base, with 11 bases sitting between them. In germline, CDR1 is SGHTA, CDR2 FQGTGA. This CDR3 is CASSPGGRNTEAFF. The CDR3 DNA sequence: TGTGCCAGCAGCCCGGGGGGGAGGAACACTGAAGCTTTCTTT. Complete variable domain (other parts from reference TRBV7-3 and TRBJ1-1): GAGVSQTPSNKVTEKGKYVELRCDPISGHTALYWYRQSLGQGPEFLIYFQGTGAADDSGLPNDRFFAVRPEGSVSTLKIQRTERGDSAVYLCASSPGGRNTEAFFGQGTRLTVV.

The gene calls are TRBV7-9 and TRBJ2-7, with D possibly being TRBD1 (6 bases). This CDR3 region has 15 residues. Germline V CDR1 and CDR2: SEHNR, FQNEAQ (reference sequence). V was cut by 1 base and J by 3 bases, with 13 bases left in between. CDR3 bases: TGTGCCAGCAGCTTAGTGGGGGCGCGTAACTACGAGCAGTACTTC. This encodes CASSLVGARNYEQYF.

This clone was recorded only once. The chain employs TRBV5-6 and TRBJ1-1; possibly TRBD1 for D (5 bases). The germline V gene encodes CDR1 SGHDT and CDR2 YYEEEE. Trimming left V 7 bases short and J 5 bases short, with 21 bases between. CDR3 length equals 15 residues. CDR3 sequence: CASAWEGSRRTEAFF. In DNA form, the CDR3 reads TGTGCCAGCGCCTGGGAGGGGAGCCGGCGGACTGAAGCTTTCTTT. The full variable domain, its missing parts supplied by reference TRBV5-6 and TRBJ1-1, is DAGVTQSPTHLIKTRGQQVTLRCSPKSGHDTVSWYQQALGQGPQFIFQYYEEEERQRGNFPDRFSGHQFPNYSSELNVNALLLGDSALYLCASAWEGSRRTEAFFGQGTRLTVV.

The chain carries TRBV5-1 and TRBJ2-7; 9 nucleotides line up with TRBD1. Unmatched junction bases numbered 6, after V lost 5 bases and J lost 6 bases. Germline V lookup: CDR1 SGHRS, CDR2 YFSETQ. This CDR3 region has 13 residues. CDR3 protein: CASRRDRVSEQYF. The CDR3 bases are TGCGCCAGCAGGAGGGACAGGGTGAGCGAGCAGTACTTC.

The genes are TRBV5-1 and TRBJ2-3; 14 bases are a match to TRBD2. Trimming removed 4 bases from V and 4 bases from J; junction bases left unmatched: 11. The CDR3 has 18 amino acids. From germline, CDR1 is SGHRS and CDR2 YFSETQ. In nucleotides, the CDR3 is TGCGCCAGCAGCCAAGGACTAGCGGGAGGTGGGGCGGCAGATACGCAGTATTTT. Translation gives CASSQGLAGGGAADTQYF.

This clone was seen more than once but under ten times. The junction shows a germline mismatch at one end, possibly a read error. The CDR3: CSSRFPGKGAFAEAFF. CDR3 in DNA: TGTTCCAGCAGGTTCCCCGGGAAGGGGGCTTTCGCTGAAGCTTTCTTT. This chain connects TRBV7-9 to TRBJ1-1, with 7 bases fitting TRBD1. The CDR3 covers 16 residues. Germline V gives CDR1 SEHNR, CDR2 FQNEAQ (reference sequence).

V gene TRBV4-1 combines with J gene TRBJ2-5; 11 nucleotides agree with TRBD2. TRBJ2-7 explains the end of the DNA better; the J call may be wrong. Per the germline V gene, CDR1 is MGHRA and CDR2 is YSYEKL. This CDR3 region has 16 residues. CDR3 residues: CASSRRWGSGRDEQYF. CDR3 bases: TGCGCCAGCAGCCGCCGTTGGGGTAGCGGGAGGGACGAGCAGTACTTC.

This clone was seen just once. The chain recombines TRBV6-4 with TRBJ2-1; D is perhaps TRBD2 (5 bases). In germline, CDR1 is MRHNA, CDR2 SNTAGT. Trimming removed 0 bases from V and 0 bases from J, with 9 bases in between. The CDR3 contains 16 residues. In nucleotides, the CDR3 is TGTGCCAGCAGTGACTCCCTCCGGGACTCCTACAATGAGCAGTTCTTC. It codes for CASSDSLRDSYNEQFF.

The chain uses TRBV5-4 and TRBJ2-3, with 9 nucleotides matching TRBD1. The trim removed 0 bases at V and 3 bases at J, leaving 8 bases unmatched. Germline V gene sequence: CDR1 SGHNT, CDR2 YYREEE (reference sequence). There are 17 residues in the CDR3. The CDR3 nucleotides read TGTGCCAGCAGCTTGGGGGACAGGGAGAAAACAACAGATACGCAGTATTTT. The encoded protein is CASSLGDREKTTDTQYF.

The chain is built from TRBV7-2 and TRBJ2-3; D remains unclear. Between the trimmed V and J ends, which lost 4 bases and 2 bases, there was a span of 7 bases. CDR3 length equals 13 residues. From germline, CDR1 is SGHTA and CDR2 FQGNSA. The CDR3 here is CASSSRFTDTQYF. CDR3 nucleotides: TGTGCCAGCAGCTCCAGGTTCACAGATACGCAGTATTTT.

The V gene is TRBV15, the J gene TRBJ2-7; D perhaps matches TRBD2 (7 bases). Trimming cost V 4 bases and J 1 base, with 14 bases left between them. Germline-derived CDR1 and CDR2 are LNHNV and YYDKDF (reference sequence). The length of the CDR3 is 15 residues. The CDR3 DNA sequence: TGTGCCACCAGCAAAGGGGGGGGCGCATCCTACGAGCAGTACTTC. This sequence encodes CATSKGGGASYEQYF.

V and J are TRBV4-1 and TRBJ1-5; TRBD1 matches at 9 bases. The CDR3 runs to 18 residues. Trimming cost V 3 bases and J 0 bases; bases outside gene matches: 9. Per the germline V gene, CDR1 is MGHRA and CDR2 is YSYEKL. The CDR3 loop is CASSQGTGRGYSNQPQHF. The DNA of the CDR3 is TGCGCCAGCAGCCAGGGGACAGGGAGGGGGTATAGCAATCAGCCCCAGCATTTT.

The rearrangement uses TRBV4-3 and TRBJ1-1; the match to TRBD1 covers 7 bases. After removal of 4 bases from V and 4 bases from J, the junction contained 3 bases not matched to a gene. CDR3 length equals 13 residues. Germline V lookup: CDR1 LGHNA, CDR2 YSLEER. The CDR3 DNA follows: TGCGCCAGCAGCCCGACAGGGAGCACTGAAGCTTTCTTT. It translates to CASSPTGSTEAFF.